These T cell receptor beta chains were read from a single sample in a study of cytomegalovirus exposure and HLA in healthy donors. Clones were read by immunoSEQ multiplex PCR, and TCRdb kept only the in-frame ones, dropping some. The sample has 150,000 or so clones, about 86% seen once. The sample consisted of PBMCs. These receptors were obtained from a human donor in good health. Both conserved end residues are trimmed from each CDR3. The order of the fields is J gene, V gene, clone size, CDR3 protein. Expanded clones get a size class; other rows say once, few or many, or leave the size out.

>TRBJ1-2|TRBV6-5|-
ASSYSMGPYGYT
>TRBJ1-1|TRBV27|-
ASRRAERGRTEAF
>TRBJ1-1|TRBV19|-
ASSDPRGAF
>TRBJ2-3|TRBV4-1|-
ASSQGPSADTQY
>TRBJ1-5|TRBV30|-
AWSPRGGIRKPQH
>TRBJ1-1|TRBV29-1|-
SVGDRGRLAIGAEAF
>TRBJ2-1|TRBV30|-
AWSGGRKRYNEQF
>TRBJ2-5|TRBV11-3|-
ASSSVPSGGQETQY
>TRBJ2-7|TRBV27|-
ASSLSFGLGGSSYEQY
>TRBJ1-1|TRBV27|once
ASSLRGGPEAF